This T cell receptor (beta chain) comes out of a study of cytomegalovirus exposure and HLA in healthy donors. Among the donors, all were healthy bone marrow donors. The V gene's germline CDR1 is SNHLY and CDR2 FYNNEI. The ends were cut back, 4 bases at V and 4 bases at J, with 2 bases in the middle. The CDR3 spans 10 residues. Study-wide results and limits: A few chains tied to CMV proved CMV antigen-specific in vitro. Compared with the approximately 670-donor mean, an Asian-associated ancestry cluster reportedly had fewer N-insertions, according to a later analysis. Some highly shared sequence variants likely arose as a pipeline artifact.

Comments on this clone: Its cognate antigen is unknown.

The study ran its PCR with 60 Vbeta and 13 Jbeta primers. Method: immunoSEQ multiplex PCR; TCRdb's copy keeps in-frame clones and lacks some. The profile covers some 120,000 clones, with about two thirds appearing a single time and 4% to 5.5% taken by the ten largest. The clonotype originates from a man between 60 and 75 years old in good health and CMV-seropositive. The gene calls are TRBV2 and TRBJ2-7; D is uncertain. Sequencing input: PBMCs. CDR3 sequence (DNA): TGTGCCAGCAGTGTATACGAGCAGTACTTC. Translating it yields CASSVYEQYF.